This T cell receptor beta chain was retrieved from a study of T cell repertoires in cytomegalovirus infection (dated by TCRdb to the late 2010s). Notes on the research overall: Because public TCR beta signatures pointed to carriage of CMV infection together with the matching HLA type, the HLA type of each donor mattered for the analysis.

The data were produced on an Illumina HiSeq 1500. The public sequencing data were trimmed at Q25 with fastp and processed into clonotypes with MiXCR by TCRdb, which kept only in-frame beta chains. Each CDR3 protein appears once, grouped with its most common genes and DNA. Counted in this sample were roughly 500,000 distinct CDR3 sequences; approximately 10% of them appeared once. In total, the top ten clones hold roughly 10% of the sample. General conclusions and limits of the study: In the ex vivo response, HLA-C-restricted CMV-specific TCR beta clonotypes were dominant, and in two of eight donors the single most frequent clonotype came from this HLA-C-restricted group. In both this cohort and an independent roughly 330-donor cohort, the cumulative frequency of public TCR beta family members distinguished carriers of CMV infection plus the relevant HLA type.

V is pared back by 2 bases and J by 4 bases, with 11 bases lying between the germline termini. The germline V gene (reference sequence) specifies SEHNR as CDR1 and FQNEAQ as CDR2. The CDR3 numbers 15 residues from cysteine through phenylalanine. Only the CDR3 portion is preserved as DNA: 45 bases, with reading frame beginning at the first base. This clonotype was picked up many times. There is no known antigen for this receptor. One base away there is no much larger clone; base qualities are not given. Input material: PBMCs. The receptor was derived from a human donor in good health (CMV status not recorded). Some clones in this sample may be carry-over from other donors' samples. The V and J genes are TRBV7-9 and TRBJ1-4; TRBD1 is a weak D gene call, 5 bases matching. The DNA sequence is given as TGTGCCAGCAGCTTAACGGGCAGGGATAATGAAAAACTGTTTTTT. Translated, it reads CASSLTGRDNEKLFF.